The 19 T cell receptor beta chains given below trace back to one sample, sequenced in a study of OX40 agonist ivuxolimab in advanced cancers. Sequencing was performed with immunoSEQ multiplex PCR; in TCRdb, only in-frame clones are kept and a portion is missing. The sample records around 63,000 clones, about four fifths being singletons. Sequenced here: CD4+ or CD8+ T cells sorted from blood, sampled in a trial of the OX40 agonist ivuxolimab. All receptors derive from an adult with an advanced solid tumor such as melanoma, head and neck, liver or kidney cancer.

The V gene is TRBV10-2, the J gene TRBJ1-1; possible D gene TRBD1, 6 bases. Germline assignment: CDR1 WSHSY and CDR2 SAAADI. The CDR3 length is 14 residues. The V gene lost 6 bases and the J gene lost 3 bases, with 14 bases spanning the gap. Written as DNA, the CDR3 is TGCGCCAGCAGGGGAACAGGGCGTCACACTGAAGCTTTCTTT. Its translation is CASRGTGRHTEAFF.

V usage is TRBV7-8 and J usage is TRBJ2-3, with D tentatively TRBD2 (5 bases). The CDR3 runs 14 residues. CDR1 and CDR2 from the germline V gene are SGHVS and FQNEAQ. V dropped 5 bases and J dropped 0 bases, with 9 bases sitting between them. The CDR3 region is CASSRETSTDTQYF. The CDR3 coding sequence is TGTGCCAGCAGCCGGGAAACTAGCACAGATACGCAGTATTTT. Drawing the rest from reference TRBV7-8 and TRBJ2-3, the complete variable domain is GAGVSQSPRYKVAKRGQDVALRCDPISGHVSLFWYQQALGQGPEFLTYFQNEAQLDKSGLPSDRFFAERPEGSVSTLKIQRTQQEDSAVYLCASSRETSTDTQYFGPGTRLTVL.

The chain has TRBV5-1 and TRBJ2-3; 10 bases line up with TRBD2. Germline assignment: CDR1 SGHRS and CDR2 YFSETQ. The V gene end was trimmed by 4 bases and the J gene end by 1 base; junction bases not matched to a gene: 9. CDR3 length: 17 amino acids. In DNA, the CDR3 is TGCGCCAGCAGCCCGGGCACTAGCGGGGTGGGCACAGATACGCAGTATTTT. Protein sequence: CASSPGTSGVGTDTQYF.

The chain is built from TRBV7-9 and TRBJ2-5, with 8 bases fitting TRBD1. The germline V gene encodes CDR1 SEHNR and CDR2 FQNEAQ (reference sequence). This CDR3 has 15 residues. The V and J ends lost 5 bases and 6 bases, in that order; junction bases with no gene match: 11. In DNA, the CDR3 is TGTGCCAGCAGCACCACTGCAGGGGGCTCGAAGACCCAGTACTTC. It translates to CASSTTAGGSKTQYF.

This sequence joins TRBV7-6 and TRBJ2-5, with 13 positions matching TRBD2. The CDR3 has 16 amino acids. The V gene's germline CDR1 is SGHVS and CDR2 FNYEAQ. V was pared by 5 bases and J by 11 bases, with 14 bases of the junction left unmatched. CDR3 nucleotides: TGTGCCAGCAGCCGCTTAGCCCCTTTACTAGCGGGGGGGCAGTACTTC. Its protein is CASSRLAPLLAGGQYF. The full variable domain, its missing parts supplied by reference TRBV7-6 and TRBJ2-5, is GAGVSQSPRYKVTKRGQDVALRCDPISGHVSLYWYRQALGQGPEFLTYFNYEAQQDKSGLPNDRFSAERPEGSISTLTIQRTEQRDSAMYRCASSRLAPLLAGGQYFGPGTRLLVL.

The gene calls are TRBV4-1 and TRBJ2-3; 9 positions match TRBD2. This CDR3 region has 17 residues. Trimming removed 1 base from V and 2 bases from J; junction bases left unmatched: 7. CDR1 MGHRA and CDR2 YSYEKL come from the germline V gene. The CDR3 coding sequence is TGCGCCAGCAGCCAAGGCGGGCGGGGGGGCCCCACAGATACGCAGTATTTT. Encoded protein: CASSQGGRGGPTDTQYF.

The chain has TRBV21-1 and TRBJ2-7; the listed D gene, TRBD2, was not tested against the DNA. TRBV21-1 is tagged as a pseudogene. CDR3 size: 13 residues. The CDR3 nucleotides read TGTGCCAGCACCCAACCTTCGAACTACGAGCAGTACGTC. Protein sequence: CASTQPSNYEQYV.

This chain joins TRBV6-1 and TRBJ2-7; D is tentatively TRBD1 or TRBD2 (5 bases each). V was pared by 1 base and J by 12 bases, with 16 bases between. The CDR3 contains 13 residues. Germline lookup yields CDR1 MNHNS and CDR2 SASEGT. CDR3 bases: TGTGCCAGCAGTGAAGATTGGGACGGTGGATTGTACTTC. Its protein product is CASSEDWDGGLYF.

CDR3 in amino acids: CASSMGGATSQPQHF. CDR3 nucleotide sequence: TGTGCCAGTAGTATGGGGGGCGCAACGAGCCAGCCCCAGCATTTT. This chain connects TRBV19 to TRBJ1-5; TRBD1 is a possible D gene (6 bases). This CDR3 comprises 15 residues. V was shortened by 3 bases and J by 7 bases, with 16 bases between the two germline ends. Germline V CDR1 and CDR2: LNHDA, SQIVND (reference sequence).

The CDR3 region is CAKTFTQPHTDTDTQYF. CDR3 in DNA: TGTGCTAAAACTTTTACCCAGCCTCATACTGACACAGATACGCAGTATTTT. The rearrangement uses TRBV12-5 and TRBJ2-3; D gene uncertain. This CDR3 is 17 amino acids long. In germline, CDR1 is LGHNT, CDR2 FRNRAP. The V gene lost 10 bases and the J gene lost 2 bases, with 25 bases spanning the gap.

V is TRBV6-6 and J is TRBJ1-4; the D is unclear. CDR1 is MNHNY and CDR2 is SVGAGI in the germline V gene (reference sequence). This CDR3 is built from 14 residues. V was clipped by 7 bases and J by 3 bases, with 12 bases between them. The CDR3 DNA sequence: TGTGCCAGCACAACTGGCAGATCTAATGAAAAACTGTTTTTT. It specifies CASTTGRSNEKLFF.

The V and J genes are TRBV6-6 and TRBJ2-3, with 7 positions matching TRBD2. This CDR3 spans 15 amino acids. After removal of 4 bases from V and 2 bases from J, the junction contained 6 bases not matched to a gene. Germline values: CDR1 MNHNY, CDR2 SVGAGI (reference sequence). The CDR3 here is CASSSWDYSTDTQYF. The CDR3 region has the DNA TGTGCCAGCAGTTCCTGGGACTATTCCACAGATACGCAGTATTTT.

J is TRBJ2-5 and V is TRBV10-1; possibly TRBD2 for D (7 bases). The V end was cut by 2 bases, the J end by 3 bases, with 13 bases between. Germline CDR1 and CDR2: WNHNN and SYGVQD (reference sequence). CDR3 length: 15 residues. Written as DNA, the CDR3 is TGCGCCAGCAGTGAGAGGACGGGGGGCGAAGAGACCCAGTACTTC. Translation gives CASSERTGGEETQYF.

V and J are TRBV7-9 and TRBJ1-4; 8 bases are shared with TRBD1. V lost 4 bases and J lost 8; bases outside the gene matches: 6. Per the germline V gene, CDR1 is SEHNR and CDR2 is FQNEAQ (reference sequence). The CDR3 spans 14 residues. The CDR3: CASSSTGAGEKLFF. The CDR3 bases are TGTGCCAGCAGCTCGACAGGGGCTGGGGAAAAACTGTTTTTT.

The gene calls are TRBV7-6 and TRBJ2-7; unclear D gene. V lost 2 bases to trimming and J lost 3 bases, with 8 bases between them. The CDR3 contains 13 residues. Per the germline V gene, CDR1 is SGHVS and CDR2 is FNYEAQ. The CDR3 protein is CASSLNPLYEQYF. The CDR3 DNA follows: TGTGCCAGCAGCTTAAACCCACTCTACGAGCAGTACTTC.

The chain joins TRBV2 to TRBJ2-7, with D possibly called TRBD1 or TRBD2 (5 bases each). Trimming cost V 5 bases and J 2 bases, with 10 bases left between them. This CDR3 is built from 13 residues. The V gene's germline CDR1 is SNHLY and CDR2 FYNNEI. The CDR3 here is CASSPGRAYEQYF. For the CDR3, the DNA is TGTGCCAGCAGTCCGGGACGAGCCTACGAGCAGTACTTC.

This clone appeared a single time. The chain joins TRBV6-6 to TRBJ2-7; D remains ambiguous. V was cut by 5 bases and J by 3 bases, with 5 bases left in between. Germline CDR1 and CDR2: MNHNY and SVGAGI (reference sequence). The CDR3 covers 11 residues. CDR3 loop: CASSPRYEQYV. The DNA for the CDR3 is TGTGCCAGCAGTCCTCGCTACGAGCAGTACGTC.

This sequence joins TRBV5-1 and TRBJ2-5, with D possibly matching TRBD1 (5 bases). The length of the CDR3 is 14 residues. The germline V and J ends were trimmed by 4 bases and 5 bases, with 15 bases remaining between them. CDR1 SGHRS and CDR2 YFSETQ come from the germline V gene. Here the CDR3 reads CASSRTQGSETQYF. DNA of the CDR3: TGCGCCAGCAGCCGGACCCAGGGATCCGAGACCCAGTACTTC.

The CDR3 DNA reads TGTGCCAGCAGCGCGGGGGAGGCAGATACGCAGTATTTT. This encodes CASSAGEADTQYF. The J gene is TRBJ2-3, the V gene TRBV27; 7 bases match TRBD2. This CDR3 comprises 13 residues. Germline V gene sequence: CDR1 MNHEY, CDR2 SMNVEV (reference sequence). The V gene end was trimmed by 6 bases and the J gene end by 4 bases; junction bases not matched to a gene: 4.